This T cell receptor (beta chain) was recovered during a study of T cells in narcolepsy. Germline loops: CDR1 MNHNS, CDR2 SASEGT. The CDR3 consists of 14 residues. Trimming pared 2 bases from V and 4 bases from J, leaving 11 bases between. General study points: No autoreactive T cell clone sequences appeared in some memory CD4+ repertoires.

Worth noting for this clone: Its antigen is not identified.

Measured with immunoSEQ multiplex PCR; TCRdb has only the in-frame clones, and not every one. The sample consists of about 30,000 clones, approximately 80% of them appearing once. The receptor's source is a human donor with narcolepsy. Sequences were obtained from CD45RA- memory CD4+ T cells from PBMCs. V usage is TRBV6-1 and J usage is TRBJ1-2; D not certain. CDR3 residues: CASSERSTTYGYTF. The CDR3 bases are TGTGCCAGCAGTGAACGGTCGACTACCTATGGCTACACCTTC.